Presented here are 22 T cell receptor beta chains from one specimen sequenced in a study of siplizumab effects on memory and regulatory T cells. Profiling relied on immunoSEQ multiplex PCR, and the TCRdb table lists in-frame clones only, not all of them. The sample lists more than 95,000 clones; over 85% were seen once. The specimen sequenced was Tregs sorted from blood. The receptors were gathered from a human donor in good health.

Regarding this clone: The junction departs from germline at one end; a sequencing error may be responsible. This chain joins TRBV10-3 and TRBJ1-5; 8 nucleotides agree with TRBD1. CDR1 is ENHRY and CDR2 is SYGVKD in the germline V gene. The CDR3 runs to 14 residues. CDR3 residues: CATSESTGVQPQHF. CDR3 bases: TGTGCCACCAGTGAGTCGACAGGGGTTCAGCCCCAGCATTTT.

The CDR3 DNA reads as TGTGCCATCAGTGAACCGGGCTCCTACGAGCAGTACTTC. The encoded protein is CAISEPGSYEQYF. The rearrangement joins TRBV10-3 to TRBJ2-7, with no clear D. V was pared by 3 bases and J by 0 bases, with 6 bases between. Germline V gene sequence: CDR1 ENHRY, CDR2 SYGVKD. This CDR3 contains 13 residues.

This chain uses TRBV10-2 with TRBJ2-2; 8 positions agree with TRBD1. The CDR3 spans 14 residues. V shed 5 bases, J shed 5 bases, and the junction held 4 bases outside the gene matches. Germline values: CDR1 WSHSY, CDR2 SAAADI. Here the CDR3 reads CASSRQGSTGELFF. The DNA of the CDR3 is TGCGCCAGCAGTCGACAGGGGTCGACCGGGGAGCTGTTTTTT.

The rearrangement links TRBV6-5 to TRBJ2-2; D is unclear. The CDR3 is 14 amino acids. The germline gives CDR1 MNHEY, CDR2 SVGAGI. V shed 1 base and J shed 3 bases, with 6 bases lying between them. Here the CDR3 DNA reads TGTGCCAGCAGTTACTGGACGGACACCGGGGAGCTGTTTTTT. Translating it yields CASSYWTDTGELFF.

The V and J genes are TRBV30 and TRBJ1-2, with D perhaps matching TRBD1 (6 bases). Germline values: CDR1 GTSNPN, CDR2 SVGIG (reference sequence). The V end was cut by 3 bases, the J end by 1 base, with 12 bases between. This CDR3 contains 14 residues. Here the CDR3 DNA reads TGTGCCTGGAGGCCCTGGACAGTTAACTATGGCTACACCTTC. Translating gives CAWRPWTVNYGYTF.

The chain uses TRBV6-5 and TRBJ1-2; 10 nucleotides match TRBD1. From germline, CDR1 is MNHEY and CDR2 SVGAGI. The CDR3 length is 16 residues. The ends lost 4 bases at V and 2 bases at J; junction bases unmatched: 7. The CDR3 loop reads CASSSWWGQGNYGYTF. The CDR3 nucleotides read TGTGCCAGCAGTTCCTGGTGGGGACAGGGGAACTATGGCTACACCTTC.

The chain employs TRBV5-4 and TRBJ2-2, with D unresolved. With 4 bases removed from V and 3 bases from J, the gap between germline ends came to 4 bases. Germline CDR1 SGHNT, CDR2 YYREEE (reference sequence). The CDR3 contains 12 residues. The CDR3 protein is CASSPHTGELFF. The CDR3 DNA follows: TGTGCCAGCAGCCCACACACCGGGGAGCTGTTTTTT.

The V call is TRBV10-2, the J call TRBJ1-6; D is undetermined. The CDR3 runs to 14 residues. Germline loops: CDR1 WSHSY, CDR2 SAAADI. Deletions cut 8 bases from V and 4 bases from J, with 12 bases between. The CDR3 protein is CASSLAGYNSPLHF. As DNA, the CDR3 is TGCGCCAGCTCCTTGGCAGGATATAATTCACCCCTCCACTTT.

The chain couples TRBV10-3 to TRBJ1-1; D not resolved. V lost 0 bases to trimming and J lost 6 bases, with 8 bases between them. CDR3 length: 13 residues. The V gene's germline CDR1 is ENHRY and CDR2 SYGVKD. In nucleotides, the CDR3 is TGTGCCATCAGTGAGTCGGCCGGCGCTGAAGCTTTCTTT. It encodes CAISESAGAEAFF.

V gene TRBV4-1 combines with J gene TRBJ2-6; no clear D gene. Germline lookup yields CDR1 MGHRA and CDR2 YSYEKL. Trimming removed 0 bases from V and 0 bases from J, with 12 bases in between. The CDR3 covers 18 residues. CDR3 nucleotide sequence: TGCGCCAGCAGCCAAGATGACGGTAATGGCTCTGGGGCCAACGTCCTGACTTTC. This encodes CASSQDDGNGSGANVLTF.

The chain carries TRBV7-9 and TRBJ1-5, with a tentative D call TRBD1 (6 bases). The CDR3 runs 19 residues. CDR1 and CDR2 (germline): SEHNR, FQNEAQ (reference sequence). Between the trimmed V and J ends, which lost 5 bases and 2 bases, there was a span of 25 bases. CDR3 sequence: CASSPVSPEVRGGNQPQHF. The CDR3 DNA follows: TGTGCCAGCAGCCCCGTCTCCCCCGAAGTCAGGGGAGGCAATCAGCCCCAGCATTTT. The full variable domain, with the rest looked up from reference TRBV7-9 and TRBJ1-5, is DTGVSQNPRHKITKRGQNVTFRCDPISEHNRLYWYRQTLGQGPEFLTYFQNEAQLEKSRLLSDRFSAERPKGSFSTLEIQRTEQGDSAMYLCASSPVSPEVRGGNQPQHFGDGTRLSIL.

This clone was seen only once. This chain uses TRBV4-1 with TRBJ1-1; no firm D call. V gave up 0 bases and J gave up 2 bases, with 13 bases separating them. This CDR3 is 16 amino acids long. CDR1 is MGHRA and CDR2 is YSYEKL in the germline V gene. CDR3 amino acids: CASSQDRSRINTEAFF. The CDR3 DNA reads as TGCGCCAGCAGCCAAGATCGGAGCAGAATAAACACTGAAGCTTTCTTT.

The chain employs TRBV5-1 and TRBJ1-1; D unresolved. Trimming left V 6 bases short and J 3 bases short, with 6 bases between. Germline V lookup: CDR1 SGHRS, CDR2 YFSETQ. The CDR3 runs to 11 residues. The CDR3 is CASTDDTEAFF. The CDR3 nucleotides read TGCGCCAGCACTGACGACACTGAAGCTTTCTTT. The variable domain in full, with the rest retrieved from reference TRBV5-1 and TRBJ1-1, is KAGVTQTPRYLIKTRGQQVTLSCSPISGHRSVSWYQQTPGQGLQFLFEYFSETQRNKGNFPGRFSGRQFSNSRSEMNVSTLELGDSALYLCASTDDTEAFFGQGTRLTVV.

This rearrangement joins TRBV29-1 to TRBJ1-2; D perhaps matches TRBD1 (6 bases). CDR3 length equals 11 residues. Trimming cost V 5 bases and J 4 bases, with 8 bases left between them. Germline V lookup: CDR1 SQVTM, CDR2 ANQGSEA. The CDR3 sequence is CSVLTGYGYTF. CDR3 coding DNA: TGCAGCGTTTTGACAGGCTATGGCTACACCTTC.

This chain connects TRBV28 to TRBJ1-2; D is undetermined. This CDR3 comprises 12 residues. Germline V gene data show CDR1 as MDHEN and CDR2 as SYDVKM. The germline V and J ends were trimmed by 2 bases and 8 bases, with 9 bases remaining between them. The CDR3 nucleotides are TGTGCCAGCAGTTTAAAGGCGACGGGCTACACCTTC. This translates into CASSLKATGYTF.

The genes are TRBV5-1 and TRBJ2-1; TRBD2 agrees at 9 bases. Germline V gene data show CDR1 as SGHRS and CDR2 as YFSETQ. V was clipped by 2 bases and J by 0 bases; unmatched bases: 6. The CDR3 totals 17 residues. The CDR3 coding sequence is TGCGCCAGCAGCTTCGGGCTAGCGGGGAGCTCCTACAATGAGCAGTTCTTC. Its translation: CASSFGLAGSSYNEQFF.

The chain recombines TRBV19 with TRBJ2-1; possibly TRBD1 or TRBD2 for D (5 bases each). CDR1 LNHDA and CDR2 SQIVND come from the germline V gene (reference sequence). Deletions cut 6 bases from V and 3 bases from J, with 12 bases between. The length of the CDR3 is 14 residues. CDR3: CASSRDRYYNEQFF. CDR3 sequence (DNA): TGTGCCAGTAGCCGGGACCGCTACTACAATGAGCAGTTCTTC.

CDR3 loop: CASSERTGNYGYTF. The CDR3 DNA is TGTGCCAGCAGTGAAAGGACAGGGAACTATGGCTACACCTTC. The gene calls are TRBV6-1 and TRBJ1-2; the match to TRBD1 covers 8 bases. Germline V lookup: CDR1 MNHNS, CDR2 SASEGT. This CDR3 has 14 residues. With 2 bases clipped from V and 2 bases from J, the junction kept 1 base outside the gene matches.

The chain joins TRBV30 to TRBJ2-7, with 9 bases aligning to TRBD2. This CDR3 is built from 13 residues. V lost 3 bases, J lost 3 bases, and 3 bases stayed unmatched. Germline CDR1 is GTSNPN and CDR2 is SVGIG (reference sequence). CDR3 loop: CAWRRGGYYEQYF. Here the CDR3 DNA reads TGTGCCTGGAGGCGGGGGGGGTACTACGAGCAGTACTTC.

Worth noting for this clone: At one boundary the junction diverges from the germline segment, which might be a read error. V gene TRBV11-2 combines with J gene TRBJ2-1; TRBD2 agrees at 12 bases. The length of the CDR3 is 12 residues. Germline V lookup: CDR1 SGHAT, CDR2 FQNNGV. CDR3 in DNA: TGTGCCAGCAGCCATGGACTAGCGGGATCGGTCTTC. Translation: CASSHGLAGSVF. The variable domain in full, completed from reference TRBV11-2 and TRBJ2-1, reads EAGVAQSPRYKIIEKRQSVAFWCNPISGHATLYWYQQILGQGPKLLIQFQNNGVVDDSQLPKDRFSAERLKGVDSTLKIQPAKLEDSAVYLCASSHGLAGSVFGPGTRLTVL.

The V call is TRBV9, the J call TRBJ2-5; D is possibly TRBD1 or TRBD2 (5 bases each). The CDR3 is made up of 16 amino acids. Trimming stripped 3 bases from V and 2 bases from J, with 17 bases between. Germline V lookup: CDR1 SGDLS, CDR2 YYNGEE. CDR3 sequence reads: CASSATATWGQETQYF. CDR3 nucleotides: TGTGCCAGCAGCGCGACCGCAACCTGGGGGCAAGAGACCCAGTACTTC.

This chain uses TRBV30 with TRBJ2-7; D is unresolved. V gave up 3 bases and J gave up 8 bases, with 20 bases separating them. Germline V lookup: CDR1 GTSNPN, CDR2 SVGIG (reference sequence). The CDR3 loop spans 14 amino acids. The DNA for the CDR3 is TGTGCCTGGAGAAGGAAGGAGCTTGGAAGTAAGCAGTACTTC. It is translated as CAWRRKELGSKQYF.